These 7 T cell receptor beta chains share one sample of origin, sequenced in a study of long-term antiretroviral therapy in people with HIV. Investigators performed immunoSEQ version v3.0 at survey level. The data were produced by immunoSEQ multiplex PCR, yet TCRdb's version contains in-frame clones alone and is incomplete. Among tens of thousands of clones listed, nearly 95% were seen once. The sample here was unsorted PBMCs, taken more than 6 years after starting antiretroviral therapy. The receptors here all came from a man aged 30-40 years with HIV.

V gene TRBV4-1 combines with J gene TRBJ1-4; 9 nucleotides align to TRBD1. Germline CDR1 is MGHRA and CDR2 is YSYEKL. After removal of 4 bases from V and 2 bases from J, the junction contained 2 bases not matched to a gene. The CDR3 is 15 amino acids. CDR3 coding DNA: TGCGCCAGCAGCCGGGGACAGGGCACTAATGAAAAACTGTTTTTT. Protein: CASSRGQGTNEKLFF.

The V call is TRBV27, the J call TRBJ2-7; 10 positions match TRBD1. CDR1 and CDR2 (germline): MNHEY, SMNVEV (reference sequence). The V gene end was trimmed by 2 bases and the J gene end by 4 bases; junction bases not matched to a gene: 8. CDR3 size: 16 residues. The CDR3 reads CASSLISGTGVYEQYF. The DNA of the CDR3 is TGTGCCAGCAGTTTAATTTCGGGGACAGGGGTTTACGAGCAGTACTTC.

The genes are TRBV6-5 and TRBJ2-1, with TRBD2 as a possible D gene (7 bases). The CDR3 sequence is 15 residues long. V lost 2 bases to trimming and J lost 4 bases, with 12 bases between them. Germline-derived CDR1 and CDR2 are MNHEY and SVGAGI. The CDR3 DNA is TGTGCCAGCAGTTACAGGGGGGGCCCGTACAATGAGCAGTTCTTC. This encodes CASSYRGGPYNEQFF.

V and J are TRBV19 and TRBJ2-1; 7 bases align to TRBD1. The CDR3 is 13 amino acids. Germline V gene lookup returns CDR1 LNHDA and CDR2 SQIVND (reference sequence). V was clipped by 1 base and J by 9 bases; unmatched bases: 3. CDR3 loop: CASSIGAGGEQFF. CDR3 DNA sequence: TGTGCCAGTAGTATAGGGGCAGGGGGTGAGCAGTTCTTC.

The chain couples TRBV6-4 to TRBJ2-1, with D uncertain. In germline, CDR1 is MRHNA, CDR2 SNTAGT. Trimming removed 2 bases at V and 6 bases at J, with 5 bases between. CDR3 length: 12 residues. CDR3 sequence reads: CASSDQFNEQFF. CDR3 coding DNA: TGTGCCAGCAGTGACCAATTCAATGAGCAGTTCTTC.

The chain uses TRBV27 and TRBJ2-2; D gene ambiguous. CDR3 size: 14 residues. From germline, CDR1 is MNHEY and CDR2 SMNVEV (reference sequence). The V end was cut by 1 base, the J end by 1 base, with 4 bases between. This CDR3 reads CASSLLGNTGELFF. For the CDR3, the DNA is TGTGCCAGCAGTTTATTAGGGAACACCGGGGAGCTGTTTTTT.

The genes are TRBV7-3 and TRBJ1-1, with D unresolved. V dropped 6 bases and J dropped 2 bases, with 10 bases sitting between them. CDR1 and CDR2 (germline): SGHTA, FQGTGA. The CDR3 sequence is 13 residues long. The CDR3 here is CASRSTANTEAFF. The CDR3 coding sequence is TGTGCCAGCAGGTCTACAGCTAACACTGAAGCTTTCTTT.